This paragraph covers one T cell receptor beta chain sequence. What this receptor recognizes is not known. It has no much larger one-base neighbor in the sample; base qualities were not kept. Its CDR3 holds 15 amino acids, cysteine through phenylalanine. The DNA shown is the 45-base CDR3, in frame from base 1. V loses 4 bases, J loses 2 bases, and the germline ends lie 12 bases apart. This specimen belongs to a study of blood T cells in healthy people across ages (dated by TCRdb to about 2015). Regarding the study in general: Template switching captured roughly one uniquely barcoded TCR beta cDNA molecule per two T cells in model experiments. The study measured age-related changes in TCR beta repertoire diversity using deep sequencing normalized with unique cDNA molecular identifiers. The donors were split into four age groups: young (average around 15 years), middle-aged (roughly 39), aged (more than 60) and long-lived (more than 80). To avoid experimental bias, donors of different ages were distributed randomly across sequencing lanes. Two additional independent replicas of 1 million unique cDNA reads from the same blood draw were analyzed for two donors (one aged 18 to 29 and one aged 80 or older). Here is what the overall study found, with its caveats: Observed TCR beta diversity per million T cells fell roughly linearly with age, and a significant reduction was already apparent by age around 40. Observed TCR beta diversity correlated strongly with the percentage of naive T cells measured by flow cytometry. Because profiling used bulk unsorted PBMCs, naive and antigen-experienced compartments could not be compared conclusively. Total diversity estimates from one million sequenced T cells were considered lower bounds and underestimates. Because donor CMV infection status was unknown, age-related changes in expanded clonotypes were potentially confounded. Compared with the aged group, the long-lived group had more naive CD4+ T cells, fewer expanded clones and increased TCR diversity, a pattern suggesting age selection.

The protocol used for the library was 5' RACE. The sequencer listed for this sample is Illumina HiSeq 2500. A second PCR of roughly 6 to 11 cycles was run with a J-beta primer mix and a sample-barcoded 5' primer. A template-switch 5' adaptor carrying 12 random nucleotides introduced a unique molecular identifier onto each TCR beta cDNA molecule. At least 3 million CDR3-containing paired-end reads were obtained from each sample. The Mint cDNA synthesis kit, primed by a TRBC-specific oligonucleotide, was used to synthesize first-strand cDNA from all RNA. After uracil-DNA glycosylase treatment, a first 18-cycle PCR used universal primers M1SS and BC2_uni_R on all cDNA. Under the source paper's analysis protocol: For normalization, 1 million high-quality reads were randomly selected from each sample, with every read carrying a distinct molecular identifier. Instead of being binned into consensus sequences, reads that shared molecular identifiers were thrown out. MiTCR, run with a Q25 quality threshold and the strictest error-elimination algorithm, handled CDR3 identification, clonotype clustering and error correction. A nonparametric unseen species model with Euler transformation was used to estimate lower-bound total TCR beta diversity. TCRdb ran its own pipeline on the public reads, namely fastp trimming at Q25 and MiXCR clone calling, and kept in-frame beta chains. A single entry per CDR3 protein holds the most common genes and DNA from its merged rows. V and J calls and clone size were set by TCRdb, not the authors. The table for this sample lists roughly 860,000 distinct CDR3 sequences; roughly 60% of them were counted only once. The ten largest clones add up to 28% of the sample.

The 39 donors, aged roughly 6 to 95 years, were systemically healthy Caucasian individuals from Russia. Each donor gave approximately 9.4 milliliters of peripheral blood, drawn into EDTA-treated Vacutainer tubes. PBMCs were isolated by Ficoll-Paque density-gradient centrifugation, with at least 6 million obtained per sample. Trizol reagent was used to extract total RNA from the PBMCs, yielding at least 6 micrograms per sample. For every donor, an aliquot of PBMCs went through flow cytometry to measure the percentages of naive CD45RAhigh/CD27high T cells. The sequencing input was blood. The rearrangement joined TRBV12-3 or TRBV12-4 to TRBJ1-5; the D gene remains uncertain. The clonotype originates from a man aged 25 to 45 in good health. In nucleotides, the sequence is TGTGCCAGCAGTTCCTATTACGGGCGCAATCAGCCCCAGCATTTT. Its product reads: CASSSYYGRNQPQHF.